In its sample, the clone carrying this TCR beta chain is medium-sized (0.01 to 0.1%). Its specificity is not known. The time point here: sample taken at primary tumor resection. The input material, whole RNA from tumor, nontumor lung or frozen PBMC, was sequenced unsorted. A unique molecular identifier was carried by every single TCR cDNA molecule. Using its own MiXCR run on the 5' RACE reads, TCRdb lists one record per CDR3 protein. Found here are fewer than 20,000 distinct CDR3 sequences, over 20% of them singletons; the top ten hold about 19%. This entry comes from a study of spatial heterogeneity in lung cancer. Study-level findings and limits: Among blood samples, ubiquitous expanded tumor TCRs appeared more at resection than at follow-up.

The sequence was obtained from a female donor with early-stage non-small cell lung cancer. The sample in question was PBMCs, obtained at surgery.

CDR3 in amino acids: CASTHPRDTYGYTF. DNA of the CDR3: TGTGCCAGCACCCACCCCCGGGACACCTATGGCTACACCTTC. The V gene is TRBV6-2 or TRBV6-3, the J gene TRBJ1-2; D may be TRBD1 (6 bases). V was shortened by 7 bases and J by 4 bases, with 16 bases between the two germline ends. Germline values: CDR1 MNHEY, CDR2 SVGEGT. The CDR3 sequence is 14 residues long.